The next 13 T cell receptor beta chains were all read from a single sample in a study of OX40 agonist ivuxolimab in advanced cancers. This table comes from immunoSEQ multiplex PCR, and its TCRdb copy is limited to in-frame clones, with some not included. The sample includes 31,000 or so clones, roughly 84% of them seen just once. The material sequenced was CD4+ or CD8+ T cells sorted from blood, taken in a trial of the OX40 agonist ivuxolimab. Every receptor here comes from an adult with an advanced solid tumor such as melanoma, head and neck, liver or kidney cancer.

V and J are TRBV28 and TRBJ2-2; 8 nucleotides line up with TRBD2. This CDR3 contains 14 residues. Germline assignment: CDR1 MDHEN and CDR2 SYDVKM. V was pared by 4 bases and J by 6 bases, with 4 bases of the junction left unmatched. DNA of the CDR3: TGTGCCAGCAGTTCACTAGCGGAGGCCGGGGAGCTGTTTTTT. It translates to CASSSLAEAGELFF.

The chain uses TRBV6-1 and TRBJ2-7; TRBD2 agrees at 9 bases. CDR3 length equals 17 residues. Germline V gene data show CDR1 as MNHNS and CDR2 as SASEGT. After removal of 4 bases from V and 2 bases from J, the junction contained 12 bases not matched to a gene. As DNA, the CDR3 is TGTGCCAGCAGTGGACCAATAAGCGGGAGGATGACCTACGAGCAGTACTTC. This codes for CASSGPISGRMTYEQYF.

This chain connects TRBV6-1 to TRBJ2-7, with D maybe TRBD1 (5 bases). The V gene's germline CDR1 is MNHNS and CDR2 SASEGT. V was clipped by 8 bases and J by 0 bases, with 17 bases between them. This CDR3 region has 15 residues. CDR3 sequence: CASEILQGSSYEQYF. CDR3 coding DNA: TGTGCCAGCGAGATACTTCAGGGTAGCTCCTACGAGCAGTACTTC.

The chain joins TRBV21-1 to TRBJ2-5. TRBV21-1 is marked as a pseudogene. This CDR3 comprises 14 residues. Here the CDR3 DNA reads TGTGCCAGCAACCCCGGGCCTCCCCCGGAGACCCAGTACTTC. Its protein is CASNPGPPPETQYF.

The V gene is TRBV7-9, the J gene TRBJ1-5, with D perhaps matching TRBD1 (5 bases). The CDR3 length is 16 residues. The germline V and J ends were trimmed by 6 bases and 3 bases, with 18 bases remaining between them. Germline V CDR1 and CDR2: SEHNR, FQNEAQ (reference sequence). CDR3 in DNA: TGTGCCAGCAGTCCAATGGCGGGACTGAACAATCAGCCCCAGCATTTT. This encodes CASSPMAGLNNQPQHF. Looking up the rest from reference TRBV7-9 and TRBJ1-5 gives the full variable domain: DTGVSQNPRHKITKRGQNVTFRCDPISEHNRLYWYRQTLGQGPEFLTYFQNEAQLEKSRLLSDRFSAERPKGSFSTLEIQRTEQGDSAMYLCASSPMAGLNNQPQHFGDGTRLSIL.

The chain combines TRBV12-5 with TRBJ1-2, with D possibly being TRBD1 (5 bases). The length of the CDR3 is 13 residues. In germline, CDR1 is LGHNT, CDR2 FRNRAP. Trimming removed 7 bases from V and 2 bases from J, with 11 bases in between. The CDR3 is CASAPAGNYGYTF. The CDR3 coding sequence is TGTGCTAGTGCCCCAGCAGGGAACTATGGCTACACCTTC.

V is TRBV6-5 and J is TRBJ2-7; 9 nucleotides line up with TRBD1. Losses at the gene ends were 7 bases for V and 3 bases for J; bases not matched to a gene: 10. The CDR3 is 15 amino acids. The germline gives CDR1 MNHEY, CDR2 SVGAGI. The CDR3 bases are TGTGCCAGCACCTACAGCATGGACAGGGGCTACGAGCAGTACTTC. Protein product: CASTYSMDRGYEQYF.

The rearrangement links TRBV5-6 to TRBJ1-2; D unclear. The CDR3 contains 12 residues. Germline CDR1 is SGHDT and CDR2 is YYEEEE. Deletions cut 2 bases from V and 7 bases from J, with 9 bases between. The CDR3 DNA reads TGTGCCAGCAGCTTAGCGTTGATTGGCTACACCTTC. Translated: CASSLALIGYTF.

The chain links TRBV19 to TRBJ2-7, with D perhaps given as TRBD1 or TRBD2 (5 bases each). Germline CDR1 is LNHDA and CDR2 is SQIVND (reference sequence). V lost 4 bases, J lost 3 bases, and 10 bases lay in between. This CDR3 is built from 13 residues. The CDR3 spells CASSTGRNYEQYF. CDR3 DNA sequence: TGTGCCAGTAGTACAGGGAGAAACTACGAGCAGTACTTC.

J is TRBJ2-7 and V is TRBV7-9; no firm D call. CDR1 SEHNR and CDR2 FQNEAQ come from the germline V gene (reference sequence). Trimming stripped 1 base from V and 5 bases from J, with 15 bases between. The CDR3 totals 15 residues. The CDR3 protein is CASSLGYGPSNEQYF. CDR3 nucleotides: TGTGCCAGCAGCTTAGGTTACGGGCCTTCGAACGAGCAGTACTTC.

The chain employs TRBV5-1 and TRBJ2-2, with 8 bases matching TRBD2. The CDR3 totals 14 residues. The germline V gene has CDR1 SGHRS and CDR2 YFSETQ. J gave up 5 bases and V 5 bases, and 5 bases lay outside the gene matches. For the CDR3, the DNA is TGCGCCAGCAGGGCCCTAGCGGGTACCGGGGAGCTGTTTTTT. Translated: CASRALAGTGELFF. Supplemented by reference TRBV5-1 and TRBJ2-2, the full variable domain reads KAGVTQTPRYLIKTRGQQVTLSCSPISGHRSVSWYQQTPGQGLQFLFEYFSETQRNKGNFPGRFSGRQFSNSRSEMNVSTLELGDSALYLCASRALAGTGELFFGEGSRLTVL.

The sample holds a few counts of this clone. V usage is TRBV11-3 and J usage is TRBJ2-3; a possible D gene is TRBD1 (7 bases). V lost 5 bases to trimming and J lost 3 bases, with 21 bases between them. Germline CDR1 reads SGHNT; CDR2 reads YENEEA. This CDR3 region has 17 residues. The CDR3: CASSRIGGGLRTDTQYF. CDR3 sequence (DNA): TGTGCCAGCAGCCGAATCGGAGGGGGCTTAAGGACAGATACGCAGTATTTT.

This chain joins TRBV10-3 and TRBJ2-2, with 8 positions matching TRBD2. Unmatched junction bases numbered 10, after V lost 1 base and J lost 6 bases. This CDR3 has 17 residues. The germline gives CDR1 ENHRY, CDR2 SYGVKD. The CDR3 DNA sequence: TGTGCCATCAGTGAGTTATGGCGGGAGGCCCGACCCGGGGAGCTGTTTTTT. Translating it yields CAISELWREARPGELFF.